This T cell receptor beta chain was profiled in a study of shared clonotypes between healthy human individuals. Study overall: Aged between 18 and 49, the donors were two women and three men.

The length of the CDR3 is 14 residues. CDR1 KGHSH and CDR2 LQKENI come from the germline V gene. V was trimmed by 0 bases and J by 0 bases, leaving 6 bases between them. Each subset's genomic DNA was shared equally among a number of immunoSEQ plates. Some clones are missing from TCRdb's copy, which holds only in-frame ones; the method was immunoSEQ multiplex PCR. Among more than 2,000,000 clones listed, approximately 93% were seen once. This clone was detected only once. The source material was naive CD4+ T cells from PBMCs. The subset: CD45RA+ positively selected. This receptor was obtained from a man aged 18 to 35 in good health. Some clones in this sample may be carry-over from other donors' samples. The chain uses TRBV18 and TRBJ2-7; maybe TRBD2 (5 bases). The CDR3 bases are TGTGCCAGCTCACCACCGGAGGACTCCTACGAGCAGTACTTC. Translation gives CASSPPEDSYEQYF.